This T cell receptor (beta chain) was sequenced in a study of cytomegalovirus exposure and HLA in healthy donors. Amplification used 60 Vbeta primers and 13 Jbeta primers. Assay used: immunoSEQ multiplex PCR; TCRdb lists only in-frame clones, some missing. Of 100,000 to 150,000 clones detected, roughly three quarters appear once; the ten largest clones hold approximately 0.99%. The CDR3 is 15 residues long. The germline gives CDR1 SNHLY, CDR2 FYNNEI. V gave up 3 bases and J gave up 6 bases; unmatched junction bases: 7. Sequencing used PBMCs. This sequence joins TRBV2 and TRBJ2-5; 10 nucleotides match TRBD2. This clonotype was obtained from a woman under 40 in good health and CMV-seronegative. For the CDR3, the DNA is TGTGCCAGCAGTGACGTAGCGGGGGGAGAAAAGACCCAGTACTTC. This gives the protein CASSDVAGGEKTQYF.